This entry concerns a single TCR beta chain. The sample is drawn from a study of shared clonotypes between healthy human individuals. Repertoires were generated with immunoSEQ multiplex PCR, while TCRdb's copy carries only in-frame clones and drops some. In the table there are approximately 1.4 million clones, 98% of which are singletons. The CDR3 extends over 12 amino acids. The V gene's germline CDR1 is MRHNA and CDR2 SNTAGT. Trimming took off 3 bases at V and 4 bases at J, with 3 bases between the two ends. There were no recent acute infections or vaccinations among the donors, who were healthy HIV-negative adults. A split of CD4+ cells into CD45RA+ naive and CD45RA-negative memory subsets was performed.

V usage is TRBV6-4 and J usage is TRBJ2-2; no firm D call. The TCR originated in a man younger than 40 in good health. Sequenced material: naive CD4+ T cells sorted from blood. As for subset: CD45RA+ positively selected. The CDR3 here is CASSETTGELFF. The CDR3 nucleotides are TGTGCCAGCAGTGAAACCACCGGGGAGCTGTTTTTT.